This T cell receptor beta chain was identified during a study of cytomegalovirus exposure and HLA in healthy donors. The CDR3 extends over 12 amino acids. About this clone: Its antigen is not known.

Use of 60 Vbeta and 13 Jbeta primers characterized the PCR. TCRdb's table, derived via immunoSEQ multiplex PCR, lists solely in-frame clones and lacks some. Of 200,000 or so clones in the sample, approximately 88% were seen once. Study-wide results and caveats: A cluster of highly shared sequence variants was likely a sequencing artifact.

This chain connects TRBV21-1 to TRBJ1-5. TRBV21-1 is noted as a pseudogene. Sequenced material: PBMCs. This TCR derives from a boy aged 2 to 9 in good health and CMV-seronegative. The CDR3 is CASSKVRGTQHF. CDR3 nucleotide sequence: TGTGCCAGCAGCAAAGTCCGGGGGACCCAGCATTTT.